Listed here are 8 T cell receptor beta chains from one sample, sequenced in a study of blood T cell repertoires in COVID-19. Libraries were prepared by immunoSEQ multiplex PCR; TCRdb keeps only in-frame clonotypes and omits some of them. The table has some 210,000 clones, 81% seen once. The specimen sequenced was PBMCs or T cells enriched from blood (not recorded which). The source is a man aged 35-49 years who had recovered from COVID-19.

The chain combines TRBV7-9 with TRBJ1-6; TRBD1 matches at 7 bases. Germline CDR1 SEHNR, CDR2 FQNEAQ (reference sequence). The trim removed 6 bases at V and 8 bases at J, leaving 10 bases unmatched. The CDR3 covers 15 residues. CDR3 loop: CASSRGDRDHSPLHF. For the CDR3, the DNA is TGTGCCAGCAGTCGCGGTGACAGGGATCATTCACCCCTCCACTTT.

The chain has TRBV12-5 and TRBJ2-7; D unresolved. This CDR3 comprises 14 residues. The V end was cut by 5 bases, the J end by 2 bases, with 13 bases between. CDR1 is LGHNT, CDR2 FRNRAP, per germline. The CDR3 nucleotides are TGTGCTAGTGGTCCGATGATTGAGGCCTACGAGCAGTACTTC. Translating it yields CASGPMIEAYEQYF.

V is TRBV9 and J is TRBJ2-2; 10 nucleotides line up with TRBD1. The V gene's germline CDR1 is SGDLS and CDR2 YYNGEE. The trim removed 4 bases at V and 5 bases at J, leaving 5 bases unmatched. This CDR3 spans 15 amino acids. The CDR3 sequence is CASSTEGQGTGELFF. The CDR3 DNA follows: TGTGCCAGCAGCACAGAGGGACAGGGGACCGGGGAGCTGTTTTTT. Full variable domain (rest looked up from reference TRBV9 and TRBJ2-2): DSGVTQTPKHLITATGQRVTLRCSPRSGDLSVYWYQQSLDQGLQFLIQYYNGEERAKGNILERFSAQQFPDLHSELNLSSLELGDSALYFCASSTEGQGTGELFFGEGSRLTVL.

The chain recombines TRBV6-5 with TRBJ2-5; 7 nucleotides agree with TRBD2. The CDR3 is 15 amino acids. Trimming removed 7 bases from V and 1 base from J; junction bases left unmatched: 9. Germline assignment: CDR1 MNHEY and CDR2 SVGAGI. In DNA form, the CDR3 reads TGTGCCAGCACCCTGTCGGGGAGGGCCCAAGAGACCCAGTACTTC. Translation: CASTLSGRAQETQYF.

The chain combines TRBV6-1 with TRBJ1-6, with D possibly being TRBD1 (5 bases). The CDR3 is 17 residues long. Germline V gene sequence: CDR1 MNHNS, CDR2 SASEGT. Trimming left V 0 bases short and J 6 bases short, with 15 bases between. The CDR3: CASSEALTAGFNSPLHF. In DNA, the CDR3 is TGTGCCAGCAGTGAAGCTTTGACGGCAGGGTTTAATTCACCCCTCCACTTT.

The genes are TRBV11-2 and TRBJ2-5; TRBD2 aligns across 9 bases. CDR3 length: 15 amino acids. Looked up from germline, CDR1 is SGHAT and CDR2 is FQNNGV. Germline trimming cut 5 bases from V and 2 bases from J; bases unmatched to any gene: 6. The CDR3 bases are TGTGCCAGCAGCCTCAGACTAGCGGTACAAGAGACCCAGTACTTC. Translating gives CASSLRLAVQETQYF.

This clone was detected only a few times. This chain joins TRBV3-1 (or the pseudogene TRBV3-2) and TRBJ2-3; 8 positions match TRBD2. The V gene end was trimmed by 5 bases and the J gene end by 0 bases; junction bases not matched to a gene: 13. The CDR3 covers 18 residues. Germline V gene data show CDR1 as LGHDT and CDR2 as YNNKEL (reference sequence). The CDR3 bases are TGTGCCAGCAGCTCTCGGGGGGGCGGGGGAGCTAGCACAGATACGCAGTATTTT. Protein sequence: CASSSRGGGGASTDTQYF.

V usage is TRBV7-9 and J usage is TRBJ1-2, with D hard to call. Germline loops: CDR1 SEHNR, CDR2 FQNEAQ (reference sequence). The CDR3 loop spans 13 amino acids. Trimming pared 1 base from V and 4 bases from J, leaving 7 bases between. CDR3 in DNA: TGTGCCAGCAGCTTAGGCCAGTCCTATGGCTACACCTTC. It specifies CASSLGQSYGYTF. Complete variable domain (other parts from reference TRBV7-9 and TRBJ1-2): DTGVSQNPRHKITKRGQNVTFRCDPISEHNRLYWYRQTLGQGPEFLTYFQNEAQLEKSRLLSDRFSAERPKGSFSTLEIQRTEQGDSAMYLCASSLGQSYGYTFGSGTRLTVV.